This TCR beta chain was identified during a study of T cells in women clearing cervical HPV infection. Study in general: Case blood was drawn when the lesion was first found; control blood after infection became undetectable. Cases' blood sampling followed lesion detection by median roughly 160 days (90 to 200).

Clones were sequenced by immunoSEQ multiplex PCR, and TCRdb holds only the in-frame ones, with some missing. The repertoire table contains approximately 35,000 clones. All donors had a single incident cervical HPV16 infection, not prevalent. Sequenced: blood buffy coat. The TCR sequence derives from a woman aged 18 to 75 with a cervical HPV16 infection that either progressed to CIN3+ or cleared (not recorded which).

The sequenced part of the CDR3 DNA is TGTGCCAGCAGCTTAACCCGACAGGGTTTGAACACTGAA. Translated: CASSLTRQGLNTE. The complete CDR3 protein is CASSLTRQGLNTEAFF. This chain connects TRBV7-3 to TRBJ1-1; 7 nucleotides agree with TRBD1. The read terminates 3 residues before the CDR3 end, so the remaining end is supplied by the germline J gene. CDR1 SGHTA and CDR2 FQGTGA come from the germline V gene. V was clipped by 0 bases and J by 0 bases; unmatched bases: 4. The CDR3 loop spans 16 amino acids.